Shown below are 6 T cell receptor beta chains from a single sample sequenced in a study of blood T cell repertoires in COVID-19. Sequenced by immunoSEQ multiplex PCR; TCRdb stores in-frame clones only, minus some. The data contain 200,000 to 250,000 clones, 60% to 85% of them singletons. The source material was peripheral blood. The receptors come from a woman in her seventies with acute or convalescent COVID-19.

This rearrangement joins TRBV18 to TRBJ1-4; D is undetermined. The CDR3 spans 15 residues. Germline CDR1 KGHSH, CDR2 LQKENI. The V end lost 4 bases, the J end lost 6 bases, and 15 bases lay between the germline ends. The CDR3 spells CASSRSRGEDEKLFF. The CDR3 DNA is TGTGCCAGCTCACGTTCGCGGGGAGAGGATGAAAAACTGTTTTTT.

The chain uses TRBV29-1 and TRBJ1-1, with TRBD1 matching over 7 bases. The CDR3 covers 11 residues. Trimming cost V 7 bases and J 7 bases; bases outside gene matches: 6. Germline V gene lookup returns CDR1 SQVTM and CDR2 ANQGSEA. CDR3 sequence: CSAPRGYEAFF. The CDR3 region has the DNA TGCAGCGCCCCCAGGGGGTATGAAGCTTTCTTT.

The rearrangement uses TRBV30 and TRBJ1-6; D not resolved. The CDR3 totals 13 residues. Germline V CDR1 and CDR2: GTSNPN, SVGIG (reference sequence). V was clipped by 4 bases and J by 7 bases, with 11 bases between them. Here the CDR3 DNA reads TGTGCCTGGAAGGGAGCCTTCAATTCACCCCTCCACTTT. Residues: CAWKGAFNSPLHF.

The V and J genes are TRBV7-2 and TRBJ1-5, with D unresolved. Trimming pared 0 bases from V and 0 bases from J, leaving 3 bases between. CDR1 is SGHTA and CDR2 is FQGNSA in the germline V gene. The length of the CDR3 is 14 residues. The CDR3 DNA is TGTGCCAGCAGCTTAGCCCATAGCAATCAGCCCCAGCATTTT. Its protein is CASSLAHSNQPQHF.

In its sample, this clone was seen once. V and J are TRBV6-2 or TRBV6-3 and TRBJ1-2, with 11 positions matching TRBD1. Germline loops: CDR1 MNHEY, CDR2 SVGEGT. The CDR3 sequence is 14 residues long. With 5 bases clipped from V and 6 bases from J, the junction kept 5 bases outside the gene matches. This CDR3 is CASSSRDRGNGYTF. The CDR3 bases are TGTGCCAGCAGTAGCCGGGACAGGGGGAATGGCTACACCTTC.

V is TRBV27 and J is TRBJ2-7, with 13 positions matching TRBD2. The CDR3 sequence is 19 residues long. From germline, CDR1 is MNHEY and CDR2 SMNVEV (reference sequence). Trimming took 3 bases from V and 0 from J; bases not matched to a gene: 11. The CDR3 DNA sequence: TGTGCCAGCAGTTTTCGTACTAGCGGGGGGGCGAAAGACTCCTACGAGCAGTACTTC. Its translation: CASSFRTSGGAKDSYEQYF.